This is a list of T cell receptor beta chains from one sample in a study of blood T cells in healthy people across ages. One entry per CDR3 protein, called by TCRdb with MiXCR from the 5' RACE reads. The table lists 1.5 million to 2 million distinct CDR3 sequences, around 50% of them singletons. Material: blood. These receptors came from a woman aged 40 to 50 in good health. CDR3s include the opening cysteine and the closing phenylalanine or tryptophan. A D gene is named only where the DNA matches it firmly. A row's size may be missing; if present it is once, few, many or a size class.

>TRBJ1-2|TRBV12-3/TRBV12-4|.|.
TGTGCCAGCAGTTTGGACCTCAGGGGCTACACCTTC
CASSLDLRGYTF
>TRBJ2-3|TRBV6-2/TRBV6-3|once|TRBD2
TGTGCCAGCAGTTACTCGATCCCGGGACTAGCGGGGGGGCCTGATACAGATACGCAGTATTTT
CASSYSIPGLAGGPDTDTQYF
>TRBJ2-5|TRBV20-1|.|.
TGCAGTGCTGGATTGGGAGGGGGGAAAAAAGAGACCCAGTACTTC
CSAGLGGGKKETQYF
>TRBJ1-1|TRBV7-2|.|TRBD1
TGTGCCAGCAGCTTACAGGGGGGAGTCACTGAAGCTTTCTTT
CASSLQGGVTEAFF
>TRBJ2-7|TRBV4-1|.|.
TGCGCCAGCAGCCAAGAGGACAGAAGCTCCTACGAGCAGTACTTC
CASSQEDRSSYEQYF
>TRBJ2-1|TRBV4-2|.|.
TGTGCCAGCAGCCAAGACTACGCTGAGCAGTTCTTC
CASSQDYAEQFF
>TRBJ2-5|TRBV5-1|.|TRBD1
TGCGCCAGCAGCCCAGGGGGCCCGTTCGAGACCCAGTACTTC
CASSPGGPFETQYF
>TRBJ2-3|TRBV27|few|.
TGTGCCAGCAGTCCAGTTCCGGGGGCTCGTACGCAGTATTTT
CASSPVPGARTQYF
>TRBJ2-7|TRBV5-1|.|.
TGCGCCAGTACCATAGGATCCCCACCCTACGAGCAGTACTTC
CASTIGSPPYEQYF
>TRBJ2-1|TRBV20-1|.|TRBD2
TGCAGTGCTAGACCTCCCCCTAGCGGGGGGGCCGGAAATAGTTCCTACAATGAGCAGTTCTTC
CSARPPPSGGAGNSSYNEQFF
>TRBJ2-3|TRBV4-1|.|.
TGCGCCAGCAGCCAAGATTGGGCCCAACAGGGGCAGTATTTT
CASSQDWAQQGQYF
>TRBJ1-2|TRBV7-9|.|TRBD1
TGTGCCAGCAGCCCCCAAGACAGGGGGCTTGGCTACACCTTC
CASSPQDRGLGYTF
>TRBJ1-1|TRBV6-1|.|.
TGTGCCAGCACCGACTCCGTGGGGCAGGGACAAATGAACACTGAAGCTTTCTTT
CASTDSVGQGQMNTEAFF
>TRBJ2-3|TRBV19|.|TRBD2
TGTGCCAGTGGTCGAAAGGGACTAGACACAGATACGCAGTATTTT
CASGRKGLDTDTQYF
>TRBJ2-1|TRBV7-2|.|TRBD2
TGTGCCAGCAGCCCCGGACTAGCGGGGGGGCGTGTCTACAATGAGCAGTTCTTC
CASSPGLAGGRVYNEQFF
>TRBJ2-1|TRBV7-6|.|.
TGTGCCAGCAGCTTAGAGGGGGGGGGGCGACCTGAGCAGTTCTTC
CASSLEGGGRPEQFF
>TRBJ2-3|TRBV7-2|.|.
TGTGCCAGCAGCCCGGCAGGCAGGGGGGGAGATACGCAGTATTTT
CASSPAGRGGDTQYF
>TRBJ2-3|TRBV20-1|.|TRBD1
TGCAGTGCCCGAATGGGACAGGGGTTAGATACGCAGTATTTT
CSARMGQGLDTQYF
>TRBJ1-4|TRBV20-1|.|.
TGCAGTGCTGTCGTAACACCAGCAACTAATGAAAAACTGTTTTTT
CSAVVTPATNEKLFF
>TRBJ2-5|TRBV6-6|.|.
TGTGCCAGCCTGGGGGCGATGACAGAGACCCAGTACTTC
CASLGAMTETQYF
>TRBJ2-1|TRBV12-3/TRBV12-4|few|.
TGTGCCAGCAGTTTGGGGGTAGTGGGGTACAATGAGCAGTTCTTC
CASSLGVVGYNEQFF
>TRBJ2-6|TRBV13|.|TRBD1
TGTGCCAGCAGCCACGGACAGGTACGCTCTGGGGCCAACGTCCTGACTTTC
CASSHGQVRSGANVLTF
>TRBJ2-7|TRBV7-2|.|.
TGTGCCAGCAGCTTTACTGCGGGGACTTACTACGAGCAGTACTTC
CASSFTAGTYYEQYF
>TRBJ2-7|TRBV5-1|few|.
TGCGCCAGCAGCTTGGCCCGGACGGGGATCTACGAGCAGTACTTC
CASSLARTGIYEQYF
>TRBJ2-7|TRBV7-2|.|.
TGTGCCAGCAGCACCGTCGGGACTCACTACGAGCAGTACTTC
CASSTVGTHYEQYF
>TRBJ2-3|TRBV7-2|few|.
TGTGCCAGCAGGCCCCACGAGGAGGATACGCAGTATTTT
CASRPHEEDTQYF
>TRBJ1-2|TRBV5-5|.|.
TGTGCCAGCAGCTTGGAAGGGACAAGATGGGATGGCTACACCTTC
CASSLEGTRWDGYTF
>TRBJ2-3|TRBV7-2|.|TRBD2
TGTGCCAGCACCAGAGACGAACTAGCGGGGCGCACAGATACGCAGTATTTT
CASTRDELAGRTDTQYF
>TRBJ2-4|TRBV10-2|.|.
TGCGCCAGCAGTGAGGTTAGCGCGCCGCTGAACATTCAGTACTTC
CASSEVSAPLNIQYF
>TRBJ2-3|TRBV20-1|.|TRBD2
TGCAGTGCTAATCCCGGGACTAGCGGGGACCTCACAGATACGCAGTATTTT
CSANPGTSGDLTDTQYF
>TRBJ1-2|TRBV9|once|.
TGTGCCAGCAGCGTAGCTCCCGAGGCTGGCTACACCTTC
CASSVAPEAGYTF
>TRBJ1-2|TRBV6-5|few|.
TGTGCCAGCAGTTACTCGGTCCGACTTTCCTACACCTTC
CASSYSVRLSYTF
>TRBJ2-3|TRBV20-1|few|.
TGCAGTGCTTTTCTGAGGCTTACCGCAGATACGCAGTATTTT
CSAFLRLTADTQYF
>TRBJ2-3|TRBV4-3|.|TRBD2
TGCGCCAGCAGCCGAGACCCGACTAGCGGGGAACTCACAGATACGCAGTATTTT
CASSRDPTSGELTDTQYF
>TRBJ2-5|TRBV4-2|.|TRBD2
TGTGCCAGCAGCCGCCAGCGGGACGGGCAAGAGACCCAGTACTTC
CASSRQRDGQETQYF
>TRBJ2-1|TRBV10-3|.|.
TGTGCCATCAGGGACATCACAGGGTATGAGCAGTTCTTC
CAIRDITGYEQFF
>TRBJ2-1|TRBV7-2|few|TRBD1
TGTGCCAGCAGCCAAGGGACAGCCACTGAGCAGTTCTTC
CASSQGTATEQFF
>TRBJ1-2|TRBV27|.|.
TGTGCCAGCAGTCCCCCGGGACAATCTCCCTATGGCTACACCTTC
CASSPPGQSPYGYTF
>TRBJ1-1|TRBV11-2|few|.
TGTGCCAGCGCTGACACTGAAGCTTTCTTT
CASADTEAFF
>TRBJ2-1|TRBV13|.|.
TGTGCCAGCAGCTCCACAGGGAAGAATGAGCAGTTCTTC
CASSSTGKNEQFF
>TRBJ1-1|TRBV20-1|.|.
TGCAGTGAGAAGGGGGGAAACACTGAAGCTTTCTTT
CSEKGGNTEAFF
>TRBJ1-2|TRBV20-1|few|.
TGCAGTGCTAGATGGGGTAACTATGGCTACACCTTC
CSARWGNYGYTF
>TRBJ2-5|TRBV27|.|.
TGTGCCAGCGGACGGGGGTACCAAGAGACCCAGTACTTC
CASGRGYQETQYF
>TRBJ2-7|TRBV7-6|.|.
TGTGCCAGCAGCTTCGGAGGGGGCGACGAGCAGTACTTC
CASSFGGGDEQYF
>TRBJ2-7|TRBV2|.|TRBD2
TGTGCCAGCAGCCCCCCCCTAGCGGGGGGAGAGACCCCGTACTTC
CASSPPLAGGETPYF